Given below is one TCR beta chain in context. These data originate in a study of radiotherapy plus CTLA-4 blockade in lung cancer. Study-level background: Among all patients, 18% showed objective responses, while about 30% had disease control.

With 2 bases clipped from V and 15 bases from J, the junction kept 12 bases outside the gene matches. CDR1 SGHRS and CDR2 YFSETQ come from the germline V gene. The CDR3 has 15 amino acids. TCRdb's copy holds only in-frame clones and misses some; the assay was immunoSEQ multiplex PCR. The table has 15,000 to 20,000 clones, roughly 86% seen once. The receptor was isolated from a human donor with non-small cell lung cancer whose response to radiotherapy plus ipilimumab could not be evaluated. This rearrangement joins TRBV5-1 to TRBJ2-1; 12 bases are a match to TRBD2. Specimen: peripheral blood, collected from a patient treated with radiotherapy plus ipilimumab. The CDR3 region is CASSLGRTSGGPGFF. The CDR3 DNA is TGCGCCAGCAGCTTAGGCCGCACTAGCGGGGGGCCAGGGTTCTTC.